The T cell receptor (beta chain) described here comes from a study of patients and donors after allogeneic stem cell transplantation. One entry per CDR3 protein results from TCRdb running MiXCR on the RT-PCR reads. This sample carries 900,000 to 1,000,000 distinct CDR3 sequences, roughly 17% of them seen once, and the ten largest clones take roughly 6.4%. The V and J ends lost 5 bases and 0 bases, in that order; junction bases with no gene match: 3. The germline gives CDR1 SGHTA, CDR2 FQGNSA. The CDR3 extends over 15 amino acids. The receptor comes from a human donor who was either an allogeneic HSCT recipient or a stem cell or donor lymphocyte infusion donor (not recorded which). It is not recorded whose cells these are; they may come from a transplant donor. What was sequenced was blood, either unsorted or a sorted T cell fraction (not recorded which). The chain carries TRBV7-2 and TRBJ1-5; 8 positions match TRBD1. CDR3 DNA sequence: TGTGCCAGCAGCGTCGACAGGGGTAGCAATCAGCCCCAGCATTTT. Amino acid sequence: CASSVDRGSNQPQHF.